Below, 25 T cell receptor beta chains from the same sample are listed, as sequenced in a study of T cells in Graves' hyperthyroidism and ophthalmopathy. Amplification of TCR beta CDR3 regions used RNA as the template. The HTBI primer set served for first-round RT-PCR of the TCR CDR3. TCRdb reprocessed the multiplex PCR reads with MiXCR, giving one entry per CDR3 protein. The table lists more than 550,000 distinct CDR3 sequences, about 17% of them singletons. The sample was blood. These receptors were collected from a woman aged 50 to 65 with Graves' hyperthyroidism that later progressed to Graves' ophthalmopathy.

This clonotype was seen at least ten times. The CDR3 sequence: CASSLLRGDNEQFF. The DNA for the CDR3 is TGTGCCAGCAGCTTACTGCGGGGGGACAATGAGCAGTTCTTC. The rearrangement links TRBV5-4 to TRBJ2-1, with 8 bases identical to TRBD2. Germline-derived CDR1 and CDR2 are SGHNT and YYREEE (reference sequence). Trimming at V came to 2 bases and at J to 5 bases, leaving 3 bases not matched to a gene. The CDR3 is 14 amino acids.

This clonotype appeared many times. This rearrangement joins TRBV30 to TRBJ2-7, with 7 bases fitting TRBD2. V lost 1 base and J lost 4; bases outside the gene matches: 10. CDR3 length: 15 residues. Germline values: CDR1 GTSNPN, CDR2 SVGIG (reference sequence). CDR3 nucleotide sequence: TGTGCCTGGAGTGAGGGACTAACCCTGAGTTACGAGCAGTACTTC. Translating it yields CAWSEGLTLSYEQYF. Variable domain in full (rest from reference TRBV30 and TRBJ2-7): SQTIHQWPATLVQPVGSPLSLECTVEGTSNPNLYWYRQAAGRGLQLLFYSVGIGQISSEVPQNLSASRPQDRQFILSSKKLLLSDSGFYLCAWSEGLTLSYEQYFGPGTRLTVT.

Here the CDR3 DNA reads TGTGCCAGCGGTCGAGATACGCAGTATTTT. It is translated as CASGRDTQYF. The rearrangement links TRBV12-3 or TRBV12-4 to TRBJ2-3; D not certain. V was pared by 8 bases and J by 5 bases, with 5 bases between. The CDR3 contains 10 residues.

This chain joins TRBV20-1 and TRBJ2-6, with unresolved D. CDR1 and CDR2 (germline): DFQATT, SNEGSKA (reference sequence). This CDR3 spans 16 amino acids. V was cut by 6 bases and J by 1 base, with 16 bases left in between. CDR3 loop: CSADREVKSGANVLTF. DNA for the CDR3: TGCAGTGCCGACCGAGAGGTTAAATCTGGGGCCAACGTCCTGACTTTC.

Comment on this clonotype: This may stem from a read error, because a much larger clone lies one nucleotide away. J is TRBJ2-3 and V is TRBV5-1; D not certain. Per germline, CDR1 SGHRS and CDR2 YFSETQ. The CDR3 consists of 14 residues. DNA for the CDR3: TGTGCCAGCAGCCTGGGCTGGGAAGGAGCTACGCAGTATTTT. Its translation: CASSLGWEGATQYF.

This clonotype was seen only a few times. Written as DNA, the CDR3 is TGTGCCAGCAGCCCCACAGGGGGCAGCGGCACCGGGGAGCTGTTTTTT. Its translation: CASSPTGGSGTGELFF. The V call is TRBV7-9, the J call TRBJ2-2, with TRBD1 matching 9 bases. This CDR3 has 16 residues. The germline V gene encodes CDR1 SEHNR and CDR2 FQNEAQ (reference sequence). J lost 4 bases, V lost 5 bases, and 8 bases had no gene match.

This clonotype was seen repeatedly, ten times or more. CDR3 nucleotide sequence: TGTGCCAGCAGCTTAGGTCCTAGCGGGGGGCCATCGAAGTATTTT. Translated: CASSLGPSGGPSKYF. V is TRBV11-2 and J is TRBJ2-3, with 11 nucleotides matching TRBD2. The germline gives CDR1 SGHAT, CDR2 FQNNGV. The V and J ends lost 1 base and 13 bases, in that order; junction bases with no gene match: 10. The length of the CDR3 is 15 residues.

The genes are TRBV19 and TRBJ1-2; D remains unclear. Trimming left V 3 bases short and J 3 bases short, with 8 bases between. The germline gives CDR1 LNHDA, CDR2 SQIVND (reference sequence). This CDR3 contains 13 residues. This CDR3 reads CASSMRSYYGYTF. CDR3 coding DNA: TGTGCCAGTAGTATGCGCAGCTACTATGGCTACACCTTC.

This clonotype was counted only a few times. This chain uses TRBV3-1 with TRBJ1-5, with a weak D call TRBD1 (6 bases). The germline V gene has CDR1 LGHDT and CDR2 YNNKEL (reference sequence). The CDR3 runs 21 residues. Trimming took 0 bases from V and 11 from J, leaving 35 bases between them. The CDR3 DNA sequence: TGTGCCAGCAGCCAAGATCTAGCCGGGAGAAAGCGTCAAGGGGGTTGGAACACCCAGCATTTT. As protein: CASSQDLAGRKRQGGWNTQHF. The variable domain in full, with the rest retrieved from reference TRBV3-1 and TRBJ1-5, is DTAVSQTPKYLVTQMGNDKSIKCEQNLGHDTMYWYKQDSKKFLKIMFSYNNKELIINETVPNRFSPKSPDKAHLNLHINSLELGDSAVYFCASSQDLAGRKRQGGWNTQHFGDGTRLSIL.

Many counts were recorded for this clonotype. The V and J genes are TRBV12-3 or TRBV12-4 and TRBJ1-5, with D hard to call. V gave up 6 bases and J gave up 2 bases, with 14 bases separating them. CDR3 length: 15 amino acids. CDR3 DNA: TGTGCCAGCAGCTTCGACACCAGTGGCAATCAGCCCCAGCATTTT. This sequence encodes CASSFDTSGNQPQHF.

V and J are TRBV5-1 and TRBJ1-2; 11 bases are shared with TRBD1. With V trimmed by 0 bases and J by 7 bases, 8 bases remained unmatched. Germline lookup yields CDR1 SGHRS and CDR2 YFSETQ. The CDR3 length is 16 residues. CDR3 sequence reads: CASSLDPGQGAGGYTF. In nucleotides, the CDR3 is TGCGCCAGCAGCTTGGACCCCGGACAGGGGGCGGGTGGCTACACCTTC.

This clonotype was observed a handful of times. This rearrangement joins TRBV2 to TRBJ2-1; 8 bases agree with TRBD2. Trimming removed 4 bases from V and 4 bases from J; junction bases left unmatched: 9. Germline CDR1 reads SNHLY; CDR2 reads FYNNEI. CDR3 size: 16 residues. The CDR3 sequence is CASSGKEKRGYNEQFF. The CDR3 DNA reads TGTGCCAGCAGTGGGAAGGAGAAGCGGGGGTACAATGAGCAGTTCTTC.

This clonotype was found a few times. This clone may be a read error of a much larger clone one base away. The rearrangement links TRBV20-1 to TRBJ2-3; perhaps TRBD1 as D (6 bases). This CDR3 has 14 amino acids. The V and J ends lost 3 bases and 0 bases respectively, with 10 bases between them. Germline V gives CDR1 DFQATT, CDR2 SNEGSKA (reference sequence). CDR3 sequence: CSASNRASTDTQYF. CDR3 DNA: TGCAGTGCTAGTAACAGGGCTAGCACAGATACGCAGTATTTT.

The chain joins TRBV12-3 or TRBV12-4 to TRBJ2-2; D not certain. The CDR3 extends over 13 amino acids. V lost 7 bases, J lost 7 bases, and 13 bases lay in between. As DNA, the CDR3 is TGTGCCAGCACTATTGACTCTGGCGGGGAGCTGTTTTTT. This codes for CASTIDSGGELFF.

The CDR3 DNA follows: TGTGCCAGCTCACCATCATGGGGGACCACTGAAGCTTTCTTT. Its translation: CASSPSWGTTEAFF. V and J are TRBV18 and TRBJ1-1; maybe TRBD1 (5 bases). The CDR3 spans 14 residues. Germline CDR1 is KGHSH and CDR2 is LQKENI. Trimming shortened V by 2 bases and J by 4 bases, and 11 bases separated the two germline ends. The variable domain in full, completed from reference TRBV18 and TRBJ1-1, reads NAGVMQNPRHLVRRRGQEARLRCSPMKGHSHVYWYRQLPEEGLKFMVYLQKENIIDESGMPKERFSAEFPKEGPSILRIQQVVRGDSAAYFCASSPSWGTTEAFFGQGTRLTVV.

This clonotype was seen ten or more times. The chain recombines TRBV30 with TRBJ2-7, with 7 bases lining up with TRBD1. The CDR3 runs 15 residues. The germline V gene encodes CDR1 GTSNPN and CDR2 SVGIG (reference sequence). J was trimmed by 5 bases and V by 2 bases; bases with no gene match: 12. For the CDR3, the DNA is TGTGCCTGGAGTACGGACAGGTCTTTTTTTGACGAGCAGTACTTC. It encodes CAWSTDRSFFDEQYF.

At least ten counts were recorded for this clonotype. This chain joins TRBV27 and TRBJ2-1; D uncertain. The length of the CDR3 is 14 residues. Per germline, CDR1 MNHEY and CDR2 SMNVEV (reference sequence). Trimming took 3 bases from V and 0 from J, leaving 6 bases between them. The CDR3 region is CASSFSSSYNEQFF. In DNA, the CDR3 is TGTGCCAGCAGTTTTTCGAGCTCCTACAATGAGCAGTTCTTC.

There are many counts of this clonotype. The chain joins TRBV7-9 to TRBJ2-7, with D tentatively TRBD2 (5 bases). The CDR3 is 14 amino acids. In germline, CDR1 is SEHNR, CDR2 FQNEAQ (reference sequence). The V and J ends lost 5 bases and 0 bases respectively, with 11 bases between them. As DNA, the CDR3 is TGTGCCAGCAGCGGACGGACTGCCTCCTACGAGCAGTACTTC. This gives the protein CASSGRTASYEQYF.

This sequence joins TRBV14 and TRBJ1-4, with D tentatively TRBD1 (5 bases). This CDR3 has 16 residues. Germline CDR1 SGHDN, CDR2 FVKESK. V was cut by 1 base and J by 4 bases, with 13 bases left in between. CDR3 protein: CASSQVSGAYNEKLFF. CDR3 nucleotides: TGTGCCAGCAGCCAAGTTTCCGGGGCGTATAATGAAAAACTGTTTTTT.

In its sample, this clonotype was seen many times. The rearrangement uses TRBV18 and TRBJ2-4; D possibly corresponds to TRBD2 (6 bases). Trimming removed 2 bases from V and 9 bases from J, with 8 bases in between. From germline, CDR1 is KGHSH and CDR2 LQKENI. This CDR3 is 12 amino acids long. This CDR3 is CASSPRGGIQYF. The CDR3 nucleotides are TGTGCCAGCTCACCAAGGGGAGGCATTCAGTACTTC.

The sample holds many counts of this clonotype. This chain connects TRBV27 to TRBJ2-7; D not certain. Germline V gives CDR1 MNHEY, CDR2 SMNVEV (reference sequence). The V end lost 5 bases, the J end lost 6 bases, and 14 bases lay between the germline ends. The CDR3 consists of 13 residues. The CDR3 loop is CASSPWQSPEQYF. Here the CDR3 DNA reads TGTGCCAGCAGTCCCTGGCAGTCGCCCGAGCAGTACTTC.

This CDR3 reads CASSHGLDEKLFF. CDR3 DNA: TGTGCCAGCAGCCACGGCCTCGATGAAAAACTGTTTTTT. This sequence joins TRBV7-9 and TRBJ1-4; D remains unclear. The germline V and J ends were trimmed by 5 bases and 6 bases, with 10 bases remaining between them. The CDR3 has 13 residues. Germline V gives CDR1 SEHNR, CDR2 FQNEAQ (reference sequence).

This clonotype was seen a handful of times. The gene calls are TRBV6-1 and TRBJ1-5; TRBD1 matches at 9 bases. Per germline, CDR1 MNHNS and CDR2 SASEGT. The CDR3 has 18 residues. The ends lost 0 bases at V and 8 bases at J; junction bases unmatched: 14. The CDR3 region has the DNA TGTGCCAGCAGTGAAGCGCTCGGGACAGGGATAAGCGGGGAGCCCCAGCATTTT. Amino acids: CASSEALGTGISGEPQHF.

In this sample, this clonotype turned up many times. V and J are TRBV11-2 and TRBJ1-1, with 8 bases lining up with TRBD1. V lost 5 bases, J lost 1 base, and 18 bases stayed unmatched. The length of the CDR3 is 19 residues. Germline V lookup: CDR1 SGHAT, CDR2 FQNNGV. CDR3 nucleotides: TGTGCCAGCAGCCCGATCCTAGGCGGACAGGGATTCTCGAACACTGAAGCTTTCTTT. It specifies CASSPILGGQGFSNTEAFF.

CDR3 nucleotide sequence: TGCGCCAGCAGCCCTATGGTGGCGGGGGGCACAGATACGCAGTATTTT. Its protein is CASSPMVAGGTDTQYF. The V gene is TRBV5-1, the J gene TRBJ2-3, with 7 bases aligning to TRBD2. V dropped 4 bases and J dropped 1; count of bases not matched to a gene: 9. CDR1 and CDR2 from the germline V gene are SGHRS and YFSETQ. This CDR3 is built from 16 residues.